One and the same sample provided the 19 T cell receptor beta chains below, sequenced in a study of cytomegalovirus exposure and HLA in healthy donors. Using immunoSEQ multiplex PCR, the repertoire was profiled, and TCRdb retains in-frame clones only, with some absent. The table shows about 120,000 clones, with about 91% occurring only once. Sequenced: PBMCs. The receptors shown here come from a man younger than 30 in good health and CMV-seronegative.

This clone was seen a few times. The chain couples TRBV27 to TRBJ1-5, with 7 positions matching TRBD1. CDR3 size: 14 residues. Germline lookup yields CDR1 MNHEY and CDR2 SMNVEV (reference sequence). Trimming at V came to 8 bases and at J to 1 base, leaving 5 bases not matched to a gene. DNA of the CDR3: TGTGCCAGCCGACAGGGCCAAAGCAATCAGCCCCAGCATTTT. Its translation is CASRQGQSNQPQHF.

The chain combines TRBV4-3 with TRBJ1-3, with D unclear. CDR1 is LGHNA and CDR2 is YSLEER in the germline V gene. There are 15 residues in the CDR3. The V gene lost 4 bases and the J gene lost 1 base, with 11 bases spanning the gap. The CDR3 DNA follows: TGCGCCAGCAGCCGCGACACCGTATCTGGAAACACCATATATTTT. It encodes CASSRDTVSGNTIYF.

This clone was found a few times. Here the CDR3 DNA reads TGTGCCAGCAAAGGACTAGCTACGACTCAAGAGACCCAGTACTTC. Its translation is CASKGLATTQETQYF. The chain recombines TRBV6-5 with TRBJ2-5, with 8 bases identical to TRBD2. Per germline, CDR1 MNHEY and CDR2 SVGAGI. The CDR3 totals 15 residues. The V segment lost 7 bases and the J segment 2 bases; nucleotides outside the gene matches: 9.

The rearrangement joins TRBV28 to TRBJ2-2; maybe TRBD1 (6 bases). Germline CDR1 reads MDHEN; CDR2 reads SYDVKM. V was clipped by 8 bases and J by 4 bases, with 20 bases between them. The CDR3 has 16 residues. The CDR3 nucleotides are TGTGCCAGCCGGGTCGCAGGGGAAGTTGTCACCGGGGAGCTGTTTTTT. Its protein product is CASRVAGEVVTGELFF.

The gene calls are TRBV18 and TRBJ2-7; TRBD2 aligns across 9 bases. V lost 5 bases to trimming and J lost 5 bases; unmatched junction nucleotides: 4. There are 13 residues in the CDR3. Germline CDR1 reads KGHSH; CDR2 reads LQKENI. The CDR3 region has the DNA TGTGCCAGCTCAGGGACTAGCACTAACGAGCAGTACTTC. Translation gives CASSGTSTNEQYF. Using reference TRBV18 and TRBJ2-7 for the parts outside the CDR3, the full variable domain is NAGVMQNPRHLVRRRGQEARLRCSPMKGHSHVYWYRQLPEEGLKFMVYLQKENIIDESGMPKERFSAEFPKEGPSILRIQQVVRGDSAAYFCASSGTSTNEQYFGPGTRLTVT.

The CDR3 nucleotides read TGTGCCAGCAGTTTAGCCGACAGGCCTGGTGGCTACACCTTC. Its translation is CASSLADRPGGYTF. The rearrangement links TRBV28 to TRBJ1-2; D is perhaps TRBD1 (6 bases). The germline V gene encodes CDR1 MDHEN and CDR2 SYDVKM. CDR3 size: 14 residues. With 2 bases removed from V and 7 bases from J, the gap between germline ends came to 14 bases.

This clone was counted a single time. The chain combines TRBV27 with TRBJ2-7, with 9 bases lining up with TRBD1. In germline, CDR1 is MNHEY, CDR2 SMNVEV (reference sequence). The CDR3 is made up of 15 amino acids. The V and J ends lost 3 bases and 1 base, in that order; junction bases with no gene match: 4. CDR3 in DNA: TGTGCCAGCAGTTTTGCCGGGACAGGGTCCTACGAGCAGTACTTC. Its translation is CASSFAGTGSYEQYF.

The J gene is TRBJ1-1, the V gene TRBV28; possibly TRBD1 for D (5 bases). CDR3 size: 15 residues. Trimming shortened V by 8 bases and J by 4 bases, and 20 bases separated the two germline ends. Germline V CDR1 and CDR2: MDHEN, SYDVKM. CDR3 coding DNA: TGTGCCAGCGTGACAGTTGGTCAATTAAGCACTGAAGCTTTCTTT. Translated: CASVTVGQLSTEAFF.

The rearrangement links TRBV7-9 to TRBJ2-2; 11 bases fit TRBD1. V lost 4 bases and J lost 5; bases outside the gene matches: 12. CDR1 and CDR2 (germline): SEHNR, FQNEAQ (reference sequence). CDR3 length: 18 amino acids. In nucleotides, the CDR3 is TGTGCCAGCAGCTCTTCTACGGGACAGGGGGAAAATACCGGGGAGCTGTTTTTT. Translated: CASSSSTGQGENTGELFF.

The rearrangement joins TRBV27 to TRBJ1-2, with D possibly being TRBD1 (5 bases). Trimming removed 4 bases from V and 7 bases from J, with 16 bases in between. The germline CDR1 and CDR2 sequences are MNHEY and SMNVEV (reference sequence). The CDR3 loop spans 14 amino acids. Written as DNA, the CDR3 is TGTGCCAGCAGTTCTACTAGCGGGACTATTGGCTACACCTTC. It encodes CASSSTSGTIGYTF.

The rearrangement uses TRBV7-8 and TRBJ2-1; TRBD1 is a possible D gene (5 bases). There are 14 residues in the CDR3. Germline V gene sequence: CDR1 SGHVS, CDR2 FQNEAQ. Trimming took 2 bases from V and 4 from J, leaving 9 bases between them. In nucleotides, the CDR3 is TGTGCCAGCAGCTTAAACACAGGTTACAATGAGCAGTTCTTC. It is translated as CASSLNTGYNEQFF. Combining the CDR3 with reference TRBV7-8 and TRBJ2-1 gives the whole variable domain GAGVSQSPRYKVAKRGQDVALRCDPISGHVSLFWYQQALGQGPEFLTYFQNEAQLDKSGLPSDRFFAERPEGSVSTLKIQRTQQEDSAVYLCASSLNTGYNEQFFGPGTRLTVL.

The chain employs TRBV27 and TRBJ2-1, with TRBD1 matching 7 bases. With V trimmed by 10 bases and J by 6 bases, 6 bases remained unmatched. The germline V gene encodes CDR1 MNHEY and CDR2 SMNVEV (reference sequence). This CDR3 has 12 amino acids. Here the CDR3 DNA reads TGTGCCACCTCGGGACAGAGCAATGAGCAGTTCTTC. Protein: CATSGQSNEQFF.

The chain combines TRBV7-9 with TRBJ2-7, with D hard to call. V lost 3 bases to trimming and J lost 0 bases, with 21 bases between them. Germline V gene sequence: CDR1 SEHNR, CDR2 FQNEAQ (reference sequence). CDR3 size: 18 residues. The CDR3 DNA follows: TGTGCCAGCAGCTTGAAGGTAGGAGATCCCTTCCTCTCCTACGAGCAGTACTTC. The encoded protein is CASSLKVGDPFLSYEQYF.

The chain has TRBV7-9 and TRBJ2-2; 10 positions agree with TRBD2. CDR1 is SEHNR, CDR2 FQNEAQ, per germline (reference sequence). This CDR3 region has 17 residues. Losses at the gene ends were 0 bases for V and 6 bases for J; bases not matched to a gene: 7. The CDR3 is CASSLASTSGDPGELFF. In DNA form, the CDR3 reads TGTGCCAGCAGCTTAGCATCCACTAGCGGGGACCCCGGGGAGCTGTTTTTT.

This chain links TRBV19 with TRBJ1-3; TRBD1 might be the D (5 bases). CDR3 size: 15 residues. The V and J ends lost 4 bases and 1 base respectively, with 11 bases between them. In germline, CDR1 is LNHDA, CDR2 SQIVND (reference sequence). Written as DNA, the CDR3 is TGTGCCAGTAGTAAGAGACAGAAATCTGGAAACACCATATATTTT. It specifies CASSKRQKSGNTIYF. Drawing the rest from reference TRBV19 and TRBJ1-3, the complete variable domain is DGGITQSPKYLFRKEGQNVTLSCEQNLNHDAMYWYRQDPGQGLRLIYYSQIVNDFQKGDIAEGYSVSREKKESFPLTVTSAQKNPTAFYLCASSKRQKSGNTIYFGEGSWLTVV.

This clone came up once. The chain joins TRBV7-8 to TRBJ1-3; D not resolved. The CDR3 is 12 residues long. V lost 5 bases to trimming and J lost 1 base, with 3 bases between them. The germline CDR1 and CDR2 sequences are SGHVS and FQNEAQ. This CDR3 reads CASSLSGNTIYF. DNA for the CDR3: TGTGCCAGCAGCCTGTCTGGAAACACCATATATTTT.

Only a few counts were recorded for this clone. The gene calls are TRBV7-2 and TRBJ2-5, with TRBD2 matching over 9 bases. Germline trimming cut 5 bases from V and 6 bases from J; bases unmatched to any gene: 7. The CDR3 contains 14 residues. Germline CDR1 is SGHTA and CDR2 is FQGNSA. CDR3 DNA sequence: TGTGCCAGCAGCCTCGGACTAGCGCCGCAGACCCAGTACTTC. Protein: CASSLGLAPQTQYF.

The CDR3 nucleotides are TGTGCCAGCATGAGAGACAGGGCGTACAATGAGCAGTTCTTC. This encodes CASMRDRAYNEQFF. The chain employs TRBV2 and TRBJ2-1, with TRBD1 matching over 7 bases. Germline V lookup: CDR1 SNHLY, CDR2 FYNNEI. CDR3 length equals 14 residues. J lost 4 bases, V lost 7 bases, and 7 bases had no gene match. Together with reference TRBV2 and TRBJ2-1, the CDR3 gives the full variable domain: EPEVTQTPSHQVTQMGQEVILRCVPISNHLYFYWYRQILGQKVEFLVSFYNNEISEKSEIFDDQFSVERPDGSNFTLKIRSTKLEDSAMYFCASMRDRAYNEQFFGPGTRLTVL.

Here the CDR3 DNA reads TGCGCCAGCAGCTTCTCCCCCGGGACAGATACGCAGTATTTT. Its protein product is CASSFSPGTDTQYF. The chain couples TRBV5-1 to TRBJ2-3; D is undetermined. Trimming removed 2 bases from V and 3 bases from J, with 10 bases in between. The CDR3 runs 14 residues. Germline lookup yields CDR1 SGHRS and CDR2 YFSETQ.